This TCR beta chain stems from a study of cytomegalovirus exposure and HLA in healthy donors. PCR involved 60 Vbeta and 13 Jbeta primers. Assay: immunoSEQ multiplex PCR; the TCRdb copy retains only in-frame clones and omits some. The data show 170,000 or so clones, roughly four fifths seen once. This clone showed up just once. The target antigen is unknown. Points from the study as a whole: Previously analyzed data showed that most TCR beta V segments were productive at a frequency of about 87% or about 30%. Published work reported that the classifier diagnosed cytomegalovirus status with high specificity and sensitivity. In a later analysis, parvovirus B19, influenza, CMV and Epstein-Barr virus appeared linked to several top co-occurrence clusters.

Healthy people donating bone marrow made up the donors. CDR1 is SGDLS and CDR2 is YYNGEE in the germline V gene. This CDR3 spans 15 amino acids. V shed 3 bases, J shed 1 base, and the junction held 4 bases outside the gene matches. Sequenced input: PBMCs. V is TRBV9 and J is TRBJ2-3; 8 bases are a match to TRBD1. The receptor was isolated from a man in his late teens or twenties in good health and CMV-seronegative. The CDR3 bases are TGTGCCAGCAGCGGAACAGGGGGAGGCACAGATACGCAGTATTTT. Protein: CASSGTGGGTDTQYF.